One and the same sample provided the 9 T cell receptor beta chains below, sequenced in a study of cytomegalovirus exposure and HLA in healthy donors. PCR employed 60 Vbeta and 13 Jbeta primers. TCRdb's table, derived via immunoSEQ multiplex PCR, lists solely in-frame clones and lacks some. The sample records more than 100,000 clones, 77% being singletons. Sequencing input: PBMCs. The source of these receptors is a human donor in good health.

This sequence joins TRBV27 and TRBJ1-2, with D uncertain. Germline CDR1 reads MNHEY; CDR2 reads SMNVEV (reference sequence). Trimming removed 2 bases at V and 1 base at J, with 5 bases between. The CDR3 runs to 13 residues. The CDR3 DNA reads TGTGCCAGCAGTTTAGGCAGTAACTATGGCTACACCTTC. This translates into CASSLGSNYGYTF.

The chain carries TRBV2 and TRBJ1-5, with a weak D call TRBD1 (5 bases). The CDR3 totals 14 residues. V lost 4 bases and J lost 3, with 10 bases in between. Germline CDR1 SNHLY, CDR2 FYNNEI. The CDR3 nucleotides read TGTGCCAGCAGTGTTCAAGGGGACAATCAGCCCCAGCATTTT. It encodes CASSVQGDNQPQHF.

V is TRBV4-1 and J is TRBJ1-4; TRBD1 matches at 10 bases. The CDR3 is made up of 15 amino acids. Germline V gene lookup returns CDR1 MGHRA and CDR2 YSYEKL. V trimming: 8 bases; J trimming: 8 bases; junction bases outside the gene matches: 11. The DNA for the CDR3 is TGCGCCAGCGGACGTTCCGGGACAGGGGTCGAAAAACTGTTTTTT. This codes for CASGRSGTGVEKLFF.

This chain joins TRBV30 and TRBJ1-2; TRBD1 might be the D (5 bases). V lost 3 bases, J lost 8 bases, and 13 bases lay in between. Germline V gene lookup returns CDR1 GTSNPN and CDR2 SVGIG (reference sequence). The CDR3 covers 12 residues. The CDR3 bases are TGTGCCTGGAGGCAGACAGCTCGGGGCTACACCTTC. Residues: CAWRQTARGYTF.

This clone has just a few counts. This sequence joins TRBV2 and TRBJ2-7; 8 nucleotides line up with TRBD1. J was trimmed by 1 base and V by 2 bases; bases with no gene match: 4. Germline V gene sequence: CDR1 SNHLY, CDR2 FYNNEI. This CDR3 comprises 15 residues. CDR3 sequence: CASSERTGRSYEQYF. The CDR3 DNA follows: TGTGCCAGCAGTGAAAGGACAGGGAGGTCCTACGAGCAGTACTTC. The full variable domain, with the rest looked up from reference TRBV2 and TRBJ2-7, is EPEVTQTPSHQVTQMGQEVILRCVPISNHLYFYWYRQILGQKVEFLVSFYNNEISEKSEIFDDQFSVERPDGSNFTLKIRSTKLEDSAMYFCASSERTGRSYEQYFGPGTRLTVT.

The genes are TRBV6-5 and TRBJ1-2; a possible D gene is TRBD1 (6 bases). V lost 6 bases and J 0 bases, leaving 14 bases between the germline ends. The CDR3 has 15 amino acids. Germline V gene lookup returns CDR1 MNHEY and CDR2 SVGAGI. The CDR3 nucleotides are TGTGCCAGCAGCGGCGACAGGTTAGCTAACTATGGCTACACCTTC. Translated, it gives CASSGDRLANYGYTF.

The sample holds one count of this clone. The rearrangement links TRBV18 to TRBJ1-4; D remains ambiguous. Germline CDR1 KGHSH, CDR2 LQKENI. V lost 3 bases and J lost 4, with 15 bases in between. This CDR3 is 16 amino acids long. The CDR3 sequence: CASSPPTRMLNEKLFF. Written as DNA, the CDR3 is TGTGCCAGCTCACCTCCAACGAGGATGCTTAATGAAAAACTGTTTTTT.

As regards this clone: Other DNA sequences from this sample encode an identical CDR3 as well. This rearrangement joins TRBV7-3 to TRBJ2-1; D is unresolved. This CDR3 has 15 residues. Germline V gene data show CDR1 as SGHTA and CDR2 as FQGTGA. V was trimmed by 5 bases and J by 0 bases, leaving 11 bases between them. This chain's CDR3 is CASSPSYSSYNEQFF. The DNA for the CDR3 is TGTGCCAGCAGCCCGTCATATAGCTCCTACAATGAGCAGTTCTTC. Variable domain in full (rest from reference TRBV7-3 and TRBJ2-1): GAGVSQTPSNKVTEKGKYVELRCDPISGHTALYWYRQSLGQGPEFLIYFQGTGAADDSGLPNDRFFAVRPEGSVSTLKIQRTERGDSAVYLCASSPSYSSYNEQFFGPGTRLTVL.

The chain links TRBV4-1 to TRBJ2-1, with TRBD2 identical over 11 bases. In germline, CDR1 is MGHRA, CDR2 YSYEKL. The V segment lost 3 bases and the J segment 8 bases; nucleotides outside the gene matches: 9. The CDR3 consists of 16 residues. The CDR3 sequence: CASSQEASGRFYEQFF. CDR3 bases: TGCGCCAGCAGCCAGGAGGCTAGCGGGAGGTTCTATGAGCAGTTCTTC.